The T cell receptor (beta chain) described here comes from a study of blood T cell repertoires in COVID-19. Patients at the Seattle site were enrolled during active infection and followed longitudinally. The germline V gene has CDR1 MNHNS and CDR2 SASEGT. Deletions cut 4 bases from V and 4 bases from J, with 19 bases between. The CDR3 has 16 amino acids. Profiled with immunoSEQ multiplex PCR; TCRdb holds only in-frame clones, not every one. The repertoire holds just over 150,000 clones, with around 92% as singletons. This clone was recorded once. The source material was peripheral blood. The clonotype comes from a man younger than 45 with COVID-19, enrolled during active disease. The chain links TRBV6-1 to TRBJ1-2, with D possibly being TRBD1 (6 bases). The CDR3 bases are TGTGCCAGCAGTGGGACAGAGATTTCCCTTAGCTATGGCTACACCTTC. Amino acid sequence: CASSGTEISLSYGYTF.